This T cell receptor (beta chain) emerged from a study of cytomegalovirus exposure and HLA in healthy donors. 60 Vbeta and 13 Jbeta primers were used in PCR. Sequenced by immunoSEQ multiplex PCR; TCRdb stores in-frame clones only, minus some. The sample holds more than 100,000 clones; 65% to 75% are singletons and the top ten take approximately 5%. Concerning this clone itself: The antigen is not known.

Germline CDR1 is SGHTA and CDR2 is FQGNSA. The CDR3 contains 16 residues. With 6 bases clipped from V and 1 base from J, the junction kept 9 bases outside the gene matches. Study results and limitations: TCR sequences were mostly rare, though some public TCRs occurred in many donors. A classifier reportedly called cytomegalovirus status with high sensitivity and specificity. In an earlier analysis, in some 500 donors, most V segments appeared productive either ~87% or ~30% of the time. CMV serostatus was the sole immune exposure data available.

Sequences were obtained from PBMCs. The TCR originated in a woman aged 45 to 65 in good health and CMV-seropositive. This chain joins TRBV7-2 and TRBJ2-7; 10 positions agree with TRBD2. CDR3 in DNA: TGTGCCAGCAGGCGCTCCCTAGCGGGGGTGTCCTACGAGCAGTACTTC. It encodes CASRRSLAGVSYEQYF.